This T cell receptor (beta chain) derives from a study of T cell responses to AZD1222 COVID-19 vaccine. Study observations and caveats: Among the donors, most were white British and more were female, and clonal diversity was possibly underestimated. At baseline, seropositivity was found in only a handful of AZD1222 recipients. Rises in breadth and depth of Spike-specific TCRs came after two AZD1222 doses.

The repertoire was sequenced with immunoSEQ multiplex PCR; TCRdb's copy has only in-frame clones and lacks some. This table holds about 82,000 clones, more than 85% found once. This clone was seen only once. Its antigen is unidentified. Whether given at about 4 or about 12 weeks, second doses were pooled. The input for sequencing was peripheral blood, taken 28 days after the second AZD1222 dose. This sequence was found in an adult who received the AZD1222 COVID-19 vaccine.

CDR3 coding DNA: TGTGCCAGCTATACTTCCGGGACAGCCTATGGCTACACCTTC. Residues: CASYTSGTAYGYTF. V is TRBV6-5 and J is TRBJ1-2, with 7 positions matching TRBD1. Germline values: CDR1 MNHEY, CDR2 SVGAGI. The CDR3 is 14 residues long. The J segment lost 4 bases and the V segment lost 8 bases, leaving 10 bases of the junction unmatched.